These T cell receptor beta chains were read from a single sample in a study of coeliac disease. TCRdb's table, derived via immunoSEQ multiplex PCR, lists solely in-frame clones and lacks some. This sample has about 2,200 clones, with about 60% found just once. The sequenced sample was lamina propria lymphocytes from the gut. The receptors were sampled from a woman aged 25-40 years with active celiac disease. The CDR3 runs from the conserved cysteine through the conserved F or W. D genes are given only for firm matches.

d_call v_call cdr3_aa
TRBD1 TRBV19 CASSILGTAFLNTEAFF
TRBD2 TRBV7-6 CASNLAGGIDEQFF
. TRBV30 CAWSVGRVNTEAFF
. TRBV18 CASSSQQGTEAFF
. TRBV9 CASSPPGLTGNTIYF
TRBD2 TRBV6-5 CASSYGGLGAYEQYF
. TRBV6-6 CASSYSRYSNYGYTF
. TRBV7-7 CASSLEETGELFF
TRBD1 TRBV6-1 CASSESGNRGPGYTF
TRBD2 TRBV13 CASSPTGGDNEQFF
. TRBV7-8 CASSFTTVPSYNEQFF
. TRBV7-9 CASSYQEAPLHF
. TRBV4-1 CASSPVIRELYGYTF
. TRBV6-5 CASSYVAGQTYNEQFF
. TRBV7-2 CASSSWPSDEQFF
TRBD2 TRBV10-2 CASREVAGGPRNEQFF
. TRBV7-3 CASSRLATAATGELFF
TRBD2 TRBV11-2 CASSWTSGESYNEQFF
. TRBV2 CASSRLGQGNSPLHF
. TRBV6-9 CASSYRPGGEQYF
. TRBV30 CAWSQGDIISNQPQHF
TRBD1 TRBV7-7 CASSSGRDSEQFF
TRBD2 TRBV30 CAWASGYEQYF
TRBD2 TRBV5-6 CASSQQRGGLFYNEQFF
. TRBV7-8 CASSLQAGELGKLFF
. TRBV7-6 CASSPTTSTDTQYF
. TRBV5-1 CASSEGWQETQYF
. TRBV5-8 CASSLVGILDTQYF
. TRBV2 CASSGSQGLTMNTEAFF
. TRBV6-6 CASSSAGELFF
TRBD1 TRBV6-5 CASSSPGQGKNIQYF
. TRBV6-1 CASTTGYYEQYF
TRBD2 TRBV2 CASSDWLWRELPDTQYF
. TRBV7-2 CASSLRGNQPQHF
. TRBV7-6 CASSLVRGGEQYF
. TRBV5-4 CASSLERDRAGNTIYF
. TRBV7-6 CASSPPGGGEAFF
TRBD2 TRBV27 CASSPGLAGVWGNEQFF
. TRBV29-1 CSVAVEVRYGYTF
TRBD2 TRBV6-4 CASSDPRKPGTSGRYSSYNEQFF
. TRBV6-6 CASSYSQDTQYF
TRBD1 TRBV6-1 CASSRGSSGDTQYF
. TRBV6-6 CASSRTATDTQYF
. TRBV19 CASSIWGQGYNEQFF